These T cell receptor beta chains were read from a single sample in a study of blood T cell repertoires in COVID-19. Profiled with immunoSEQ multiplex PCR; TCRdb holds only in-frame clones, not every one. The repertoire consists of approximately 200,000 clones, with 86% occurring once and the leading ten covering roughly 2%. Sequencing used peripheral blood. These receptors originate from a woman in her forties or fifties with acute or convalescent COVID-19. CDR3s include the opening cysteine and the closing phenylalanine or tryptophan. D genes are given only for firm matches. Expanded clones get a size class; other rows say once, few or many, or leave the size out.

TRBV6-2/TRBV6-3	TRBJ2-7	TRBD1	NA	CASSYLGQGAYEQYF	TGTGCCAGCAGTTATCTGGGACAGGGGGCTTACGAGCAGTACTTC
TRBV7-2	TRBJ1-1	NA	NA	CASSDYRVGTEAFF	TGTGCCAGCAGCGATTACAGGGTAGGCACTGAAGCTTTCTTT
TRBV2	TRBJ2-3	TRBD1	NA	CASNWAGQGTDTQYF	TGTGCCAGCAATTGGGCGGGACAGGGTACAGATACGCAGTATTTT
TRBV6-5	TRBJ1-2	NA	NA	CASGQTTNYGYTF	TGTGCCAGCGGACAGACAACTAACTATGGCTACACCTTC
TRBV19	TRBJ1-3	NA	NA	CASSTSGSGNTIYF	TGTGCCAGTAGTACGTCAGGGTCTGGAAACACCATATATTTT
TRBV3-1/TRBV3-2	TRBJ2-7	TRBD1	NA	CASSAPGQLIYEQYF	TGTGCCAGCAGCGCACCGGGACAGTTGATTTACGAGCAGTACTTC
TRBV9	TRBJ2-5	NA	NA	CASSMTGSPQETQYF	TGTGCCAGCAGCATGACGGGAAGCCCACAAGAGACCCAGTACTTC
TRBV30	TRBJ1-2	TRBD1	NA	CAWSPGQGAGYTF	TGTGCCTGGAGCCCGGGACAGGGGGCTGGCTACACCTTC
TRBV29-1	TRBJ2-3	NA	NA	CSVVCFLDTQYF	TGCAGCGTTGTTTGTTTCTTAGATACGCAGTATTTT
TRBV2	TRBJ1-5	NA	NA	CASKWPPQHF	TGTGCCAGCAAGTGGCCACCCCAGCATTTT
TRBV5-6	TRBJ1-4	NA	NA	CASSLQGLNEKLFF	TGTGCCAGCAGCTTGCAGGGGTTAAATGAAAAACTGTTTTTT
TRBV27	TRBJ2-1	NA	NA	CASSPRQPSYNEQFF	TGTGCCAGCAGTCCCCGACAGCCATCCTACAATGAGCAGTTCTTC
TRBV5-1	TRBJ1-1	NA	once	CASSTGGDTEAFF	TGCGCCAGCAGCACCGGGGGGGACACTGAAGCTTTCTTT
TRBV7-9	TRBJ1-1	NA	NA	CASRQVTLAGTEAFF	TGTGCCAGCCGACAGGTCACTCTCGCTGGGACTGAAGCTTTCTTT
TRBV5-1	TRBJ2-1	TRBD2	NA	CASSRTSGGTYNEQFF	TGCGCCAGCAGCAGGACTAGCGGGGGAACCTACAATGAGCAGTTCTTC
TRBV9	TRBJ2-1	TRBD1	NA	CASSGQGNHNEQFF	TGTGCCAGCAGCGGACAGGGAAATCACAATGAGCAGTTCTTC
TRBV19	TRBJ1-3	NA	few	CASTLLQASGNTIYF	TGTGCCAGTACCTTGCTACAGGCCTCTGGAAACACCATATATTTT
TRBV4-1	TRBJ2-7	TRBD1	NA	CASSRMGQSLYEQYF	TGCGCCAGCAGCCGTATGGGACAGAGCCTTTACGAGCAGTACTTC
TRBV9	TRBJ2-1	NA	NA	CASSVASGNEQFF	TGTGCCAGCAGCGTAGCGTCGGGGAATGAGCAGTTCTTC
TRBV27	TRBJ1-2	NA	NA	CASSLAESPYYGYTF	TGTGCCAGCAGTTTAGCGGAGTCCCCATACTATGGCTACACCTTC
TRBV14	TRBJ2-5	TRBD2	NA	CASSQVFRLAGGRQETQYF	TGTGCCAGCAGCCAAGTTTTCCGACTAGCGGGGGGGAGGCAAGAGACCCAGTACTTC
TRBV5-1	TRBJ2-2	TRBD1	NA	CASSYDRAGELFF	TGCGCCAGCAGCTATGACAGGGCCGGGGAGCTGTTTTTT
TRBV7-2	TRBJ2-7	TRBD1	NA	CASSPGTGPVYEQYF	TGTGCCAGCAGCCCCGGGACAGGGCCAGTCTACGAGCAGTACTTC
TRBV11-3	TRBJ2-1	TRBD2	NA	CASSFQRGGNSYNEQFF	TGTGCCAGCAGCTTCCAACGGGGGGGGAATTCCTACAATGAGCAGTTCTTC
TRBV24-1	TRBJ1-2	TRBD1	NA	CATSATRGKIDGYTF	TGTGCCACCAGTGCCACCAGGGGGAAGATCGATGGCTACACCTTC
TRBV3-1/TRBV3-2	TRBJ2-7	TRBD2	NA	CASSLVGGAYEQYF	TGTGCCAGCAGCCTCGTTGGGGGGGCCTACGAGCAGTACTTC
TRBV29-1	TRBJ2-7	TRBD1	NA	CSVSGTGDYEQYF	TGCAGCGTCTCCGGGACAGGCGACTACGAGCAGTACTTC
TRBV11-2	TRBJ1-2	TRBD1	NA	CASSRGQSYGYTF	TGTGCCAGCAGCCGGGGACAGAGCTATGGCTACACCTTC